This T cell receptor (beta chain) emerged from a study of T cell responses to AZD1222 COVID-19 vaccine. Findings and limits, study-wide: Among vaccine-associated CD4 TCRs, coverage spanned spike, with dominance at 160-218 and 743-854. Scientists sampled the repertoires only once the peak T cell response had passed. The donors showed a predominance of white British ancestry and of females, with possible underestimation of clonal diversity. Reportedly, close to half of spike-specific TCRs are directed against unmutated variant regions.

Germline assignment: CDR1 MNHEY and CDR2 SMNVEV (reference sequence). Trimming cost V 2 bases and J 2 bases, with 6 bases left between them. The CDR3 contains 13 residues. For this clone: What it binds is not known.

Sequencing was performed with immunoSEQ multiplex PCR; in TCRdb, only in-frame clones are kept and a portion is missing. The sample contains 100,000 to 110,000 clones, 88% of which appear only once. Sequenced here: peripheral blood, sampled on day 0 of AZD1222 vaccination. This receptor was taken from an adult in good health. V and J are TRBV27 and TRBJ1-1; no clear D gene. In nucleotides, the CDR3 is TGTGCCAGCAGTTTAGGCTTTAACACTGAAGCTTTCTTT. Translation: CASSLGFNTEAFF.